The entry below describes one TCR beta chain. The data were obtained in a study of blood T cell repertoires in COVID-19. Study in general: Italy, Spain and the United States were the sources of the convalescent and acute COVID-19 samples. T cells, B-cell-depleted T cells, or PBMCs supplied cDNA or gDNA.

TCRdb keeps only in-frame clones here, not all; method: immunoSEQ multiplex PCR. There are around 330,000 clones in the sample; roughly 88% occur only once, and 1.5% to 2% lies in the top ten. V lost 4 bases and J lost 2, with 8 bases in between. This CDR3 is 13 amino acids long. Germline CDR1 is SEHNR and CDR2 is FQNEAQ (reference sequence). The sample taken for sequencing was peripheral blood. This clonotype originated in a woman aged 25 to 39 with COVID-19, enrolled during active disease. V gene TRBV7-9 combines with J gene TRBJ1-1; TRBD1 is a possible D gene (5 bases). The DNA for the CDR3 is TGTGCCAGCAGCTGGGGCCCAAACACTGAAGCTTTCTTT. Translation gives CASSWGPNTEAFF.